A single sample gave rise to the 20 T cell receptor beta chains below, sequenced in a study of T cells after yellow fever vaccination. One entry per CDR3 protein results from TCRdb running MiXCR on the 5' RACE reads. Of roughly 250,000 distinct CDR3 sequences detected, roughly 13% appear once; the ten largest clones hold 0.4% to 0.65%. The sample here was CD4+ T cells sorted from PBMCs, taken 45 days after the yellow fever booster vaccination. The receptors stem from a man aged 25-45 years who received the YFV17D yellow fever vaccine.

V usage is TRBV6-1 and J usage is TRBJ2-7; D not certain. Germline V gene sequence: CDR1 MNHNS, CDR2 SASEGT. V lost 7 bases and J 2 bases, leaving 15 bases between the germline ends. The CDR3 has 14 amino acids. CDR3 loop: CASTPEGRPYEQYF. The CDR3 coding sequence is TGTGCCAGCACCCCCGAAGGCCGCCCCTACGAGCAGTACTTC.

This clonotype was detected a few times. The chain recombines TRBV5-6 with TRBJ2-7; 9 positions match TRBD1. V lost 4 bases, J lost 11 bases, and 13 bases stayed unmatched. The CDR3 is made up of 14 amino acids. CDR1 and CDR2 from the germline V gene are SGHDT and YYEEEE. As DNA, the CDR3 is TGTGCCAGCAGCCCGGGACAGGGAATCGCACAGGAGTACTTC. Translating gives CASSPGQGIAQEYF.

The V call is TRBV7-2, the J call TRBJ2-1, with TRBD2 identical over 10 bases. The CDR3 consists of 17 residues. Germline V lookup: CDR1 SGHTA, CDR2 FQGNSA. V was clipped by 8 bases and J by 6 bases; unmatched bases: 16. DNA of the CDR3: TGTGCCAGCTCTCGCAGTTCTAGCGGGAGTTTTAGCAATGAGCAGTTCTTC. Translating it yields CASSRSSSGSFSNEQFF.

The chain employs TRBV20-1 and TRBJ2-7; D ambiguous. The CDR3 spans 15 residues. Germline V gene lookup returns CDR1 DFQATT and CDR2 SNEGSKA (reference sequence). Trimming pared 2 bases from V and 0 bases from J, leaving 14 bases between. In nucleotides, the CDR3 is TGCAGTGCTAGACCCTCCCACGTGAGCTCCTACGAGCAGTACTTC. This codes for CSARPSHVSSYEQYF.

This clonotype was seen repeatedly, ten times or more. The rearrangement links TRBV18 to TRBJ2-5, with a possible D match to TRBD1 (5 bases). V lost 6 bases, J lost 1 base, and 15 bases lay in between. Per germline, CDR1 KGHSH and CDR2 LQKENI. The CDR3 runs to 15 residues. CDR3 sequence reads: CASSNQQAIQETQYF. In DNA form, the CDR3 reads TGTGCCAGCTCCAACCAACAGGCCATCCAAGAGACCCAGTACTTC.

The CDR3, as DNA: TGCGCCAGCAGCTTGGACGGGAACGGGGAGCTGTTTTTT. This encodes CASSLDGNGELFF. V is TRBV5-1 and J is TRBJ2-2; TRBD2 might be the D (5 bases). Trimming cost V 0 bases and J 7 bases, with 7 bases left between them. The CDR3 totals 13 residues. Germline V gene sequence: CDR1 SGHRS, CDR2 YFSETQ.

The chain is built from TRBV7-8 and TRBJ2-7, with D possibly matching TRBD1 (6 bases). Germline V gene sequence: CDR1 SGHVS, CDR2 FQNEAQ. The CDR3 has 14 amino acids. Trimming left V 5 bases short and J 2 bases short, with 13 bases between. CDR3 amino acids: CASSLMTGAYEQYF. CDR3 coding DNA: TGTGCCAGCAGCCTCATGACAGGAGCCTACGAGCAGTACTTC.

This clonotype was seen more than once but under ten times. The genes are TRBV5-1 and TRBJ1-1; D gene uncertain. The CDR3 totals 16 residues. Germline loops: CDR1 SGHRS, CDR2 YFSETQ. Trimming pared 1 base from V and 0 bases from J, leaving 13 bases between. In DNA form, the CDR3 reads TGCGCCAGCAGCTTGATCCCGGGAGTCATGAACACTGAAGCTTTCTTT. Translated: CASSLIPGVMNTEAFF.

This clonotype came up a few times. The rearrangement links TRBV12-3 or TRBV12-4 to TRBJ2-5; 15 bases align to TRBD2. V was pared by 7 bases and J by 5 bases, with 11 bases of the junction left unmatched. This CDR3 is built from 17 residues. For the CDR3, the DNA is TGTGCCAGCAAACTTCCGGGACTAGCGGGAGGTTTGGAGACCCAGTACTTC. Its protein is CASKLPGLAGGLETQYF.

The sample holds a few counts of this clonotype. The CDR3 protein is CASSGQGTSYEQYF. The CDR3 DNA reads TGTGCCAGCAGTGGACAGGGTACGTCCTACGAGCAGTACTTC. V usage is TRBV6-1 and J usage is TRBJ2-7; 7 nucleotides agree with TRBD1. V shed 4 bases, J shed 1 base, and the junction held 4 bases outside the gene matches. CDR3 size: 14 residues. The germline V gene encodes CDR1 MNHNS and CDR2 SASEGT.

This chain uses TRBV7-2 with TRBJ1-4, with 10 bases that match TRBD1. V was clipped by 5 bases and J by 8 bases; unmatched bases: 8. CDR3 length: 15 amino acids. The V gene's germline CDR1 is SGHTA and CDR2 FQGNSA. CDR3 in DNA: TGTGCCAGCAGCCCCCGGACAGGGGGGGCGGAAAAACTGTTTTTT. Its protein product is CASSPRTGGAEKLFF.

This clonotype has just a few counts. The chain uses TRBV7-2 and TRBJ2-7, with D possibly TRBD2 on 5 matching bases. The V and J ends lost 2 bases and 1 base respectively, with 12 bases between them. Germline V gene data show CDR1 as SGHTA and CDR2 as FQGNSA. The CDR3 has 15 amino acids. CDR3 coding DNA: TGTGCCAGCAGCTTAATTAGCGTTTCATCCTACGAGCAGTACTTC. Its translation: CASSLISVSSYEQYF.

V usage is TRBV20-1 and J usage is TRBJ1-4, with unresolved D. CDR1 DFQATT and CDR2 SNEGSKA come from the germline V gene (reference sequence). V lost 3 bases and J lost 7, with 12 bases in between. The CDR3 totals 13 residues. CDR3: CSASRQAGEKLFF. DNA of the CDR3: TGCAGTGCTAGCCGCCAGGCTGGTGAAAAACTGTTTTTT.

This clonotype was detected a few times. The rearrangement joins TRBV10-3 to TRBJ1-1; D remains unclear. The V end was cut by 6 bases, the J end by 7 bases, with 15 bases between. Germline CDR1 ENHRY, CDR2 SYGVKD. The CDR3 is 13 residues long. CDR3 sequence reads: CAIRQDKHYEAFF. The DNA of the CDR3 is TGTGCCATCAGACAAGACAAACACTATGAAGCTTTCTTT.

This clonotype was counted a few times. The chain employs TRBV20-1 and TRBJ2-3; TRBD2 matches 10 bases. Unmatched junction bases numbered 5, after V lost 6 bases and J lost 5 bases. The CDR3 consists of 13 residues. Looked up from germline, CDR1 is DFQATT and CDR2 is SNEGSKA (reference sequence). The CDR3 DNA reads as TGCAGTGCCCCTGGGACTAGCGTAGATACGCAGTATTTT. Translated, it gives CSAPGTSVDTQYF.

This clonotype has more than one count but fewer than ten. The CDR3 DNA reads TGCAGCGTTGAAGATAGGAAAAAGGTAGCGGGAGGCGAGCAGTACTTC. This translates into CSVEDRKKVAGGEQYF. V is TRBV29-1 and J is TRBJ2-7; 10 bases line up with TRBD2. The V segment lost 0 bases and the J segment 6 bases; nucleotides outside the gene matches: 11. CDR1 and CDR2 (germline): SQVTM, ANQGSEA. The CDR3 runs 16 residues.

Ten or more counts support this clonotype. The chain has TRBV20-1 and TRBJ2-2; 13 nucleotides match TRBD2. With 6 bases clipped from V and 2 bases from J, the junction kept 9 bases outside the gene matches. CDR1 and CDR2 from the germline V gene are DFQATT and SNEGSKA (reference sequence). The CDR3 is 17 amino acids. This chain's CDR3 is CSARRTSGRVNTGELFF. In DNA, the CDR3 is TGCAGTGCCAGAAGGACTAGCGGGAGAGTTAACACCGGGGAGCTGTTTTTT.

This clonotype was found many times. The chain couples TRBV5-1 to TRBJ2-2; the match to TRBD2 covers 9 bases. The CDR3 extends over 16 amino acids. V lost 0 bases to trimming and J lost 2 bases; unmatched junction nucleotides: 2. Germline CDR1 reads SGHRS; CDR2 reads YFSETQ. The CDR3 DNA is TGCGCCAGCAGCTTGGCTAGCGGGACCAACACCGGGGAGCTGTTTTTT. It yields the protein CASSLASGTNTGELFF.

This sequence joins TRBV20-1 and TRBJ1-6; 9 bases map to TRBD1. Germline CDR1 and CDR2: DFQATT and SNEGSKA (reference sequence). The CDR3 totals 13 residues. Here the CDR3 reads CSAGQGNNSPLHF. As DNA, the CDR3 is TGCAGCGCGGGACAGGGCAATAATTCACCCCTCCACTTT.

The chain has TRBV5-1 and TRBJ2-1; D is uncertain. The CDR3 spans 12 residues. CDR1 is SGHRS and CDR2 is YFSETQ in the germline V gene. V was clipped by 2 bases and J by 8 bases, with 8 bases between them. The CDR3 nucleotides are TGCGCCAGCAGCTTTACCCGGGATGAGCAGTTCTTC. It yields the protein CASSFTRDEQFF.